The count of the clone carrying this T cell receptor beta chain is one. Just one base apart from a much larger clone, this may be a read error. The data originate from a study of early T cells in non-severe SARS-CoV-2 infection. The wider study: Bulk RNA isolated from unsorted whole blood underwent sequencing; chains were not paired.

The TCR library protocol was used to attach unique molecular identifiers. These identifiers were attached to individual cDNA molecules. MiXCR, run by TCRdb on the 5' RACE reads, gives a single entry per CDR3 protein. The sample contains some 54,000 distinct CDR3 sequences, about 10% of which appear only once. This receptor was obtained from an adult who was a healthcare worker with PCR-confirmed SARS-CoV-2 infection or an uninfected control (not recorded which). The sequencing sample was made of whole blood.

CDR3 bases: TGTGTCAGCAGCTTAGCCTTCGCCTACGAGCAGTACTTC. Translating gives CVSSLAFAYEQYF. V usage is TRBV7-2 and J usage is TRBJ2-7, with unresolved D. There are 13 residues in the CDR3. Germline CDR1 is SGHTA and CDR2 is FQGNSA.